One sample yielded the 25 T cell receptor beta chains listed below, sequenced in a study of regulatory T cells in long-lasting Graves disease. The authors built TCR beta libraries using iRepertoire HTBI primers and Arm-PCR of CDR3 regions. TCRdb passed the multiplex PCR reads through MiXCR, listing each CDR3 protein once. Here the sample spans a few hundred thousand distinct CDR3 sequences, approximately 15% being singletons. The sample's time point: newly diagnosed GD, antithyroid drugs for less than 3 months. The TCR library used RNA extracted from PBMCs. The same specimen was also included in a second study, on T cells in Graves' hyperthyroidism and ophthalmopathy.

This specimen consisted of peripheral blood mononuclear cells (PBMCs), obtained at new diagnosis, from a patient treated with antithyroid drugs. These receptors were obtained from a middle-aged man with Graves disease.

This clonotype was counted ten times or more. The rearrangement links TRBV5-1 to TRBJ2-7; D is perhaps TRBD1 (6 bases). Germline assignment: CDR1 SGHRS and CDR2 YFSETQ. The CDR3 length is 14 residues. Between the trimmed V and J ends, which lost 0 bases and 3 bases, there was a span of 10 bases. As DNA, the CDR3 is TGCGCCAGCAGCTTGGAAGACAGGCGCTACGAGCAGTACTTC. Its translation is CASSLEDRRYEQYF.

This clonotype appeared many times. The chain employs TRBV28 and TRBJ2-1, with 13 positions matching TRBD2. CDR3 length: 19 amino acids. Germline trimming cut 4 bases from V and 8 bases from J; bases unmatched to any gene: 17. CDR1 is MDHEN and CDR2 is SYDVKM in the germline V gene. The DNA of the CDR3 is TGTGCCAGCAGTTCCCCGGGACTAGCGGGATCTGTTATCGGCTATGAGCAGTTCTTC. Protein sequence: CASSSPGLAGSVIGYEQFF.

This clonotype was counted only a few times. A much bigger clone sits one base away, suggesting this may be a read error. The chain employs TRBV24-1 and TRBJ2-2; 8 nucleotides align to TRBD2. The V and J ends lost 9 bases and 0 bases, in that order; junction bases with no gene match: 8. There are 16 residues in the CDR3. From germline, CDR1 is KGHDR and CDR2 SFDVKD. CDR3 protein: CATGGGRTANTGELFF. The CDR3 bases are TGTGCCACCGGCGGGGGGCGGACAGCGAACACCGGGGAGCTGTTTTTT.

V usage is TRBV2 and J usage is TRBJ1-1; maybe TRBD1 (6 bases). With 7 bases removed from V and 4 bases from J, the gap between germline ends came to 7 bases. The CDR3 totals 11 residues. The germline V gene has CDR1 SNHLY and CDR2 FYNNEI. Here the CDR3 DNA reads TGTGCCAGCATAGGGGGCACTGAAGCTTTCTTT. The encoded protein is CASIGGTEAFF. Drawing the rest from reference TRBV2 and TRBJ1-1, the complete variable domain is EPEVTQTPSHQVTQMGQEVILRCVPISNHLYFYWYRQILGQKVEFLVSFYNNEISEKSEIFDDQFSVERPDGSNFTLKIRSTKLEDSAMYFCASIGGTEAFFGQGTRLTVV.

Ten or more counts support this clonotype. The genes are TRBV5-5 and TRBJ2-3, with no clear D. Germline loops: CDR1 SGHKS, CDR2 YYEKEE (reference sequence). This CDR3 contains 14 residues. Trimming removed 0 bases from V and 6 bases from J, with 11 bases in between. CDR3 in amino acids: CASSLVPWKDTQYF. CDR3 sequence (DNA): TGTGCCAGCAGCTTGGTGCCATGGAAGGATACGCAGTATTTT. Variable domain in full (rest from reference TRBV5-5 and TRBJ2-3): DAGVTQSPTHLIKTRGQQVTLRCSPISGHKSVSWYQQVLGQGPQFIFQYYEKEERGRGNFPDRFSARQFPNYSSELNVNALLLGDSALYLCASSLVPWKDTQYFGPGTRLTVL.

This sequence joins TRBV5-1 and TRBJ2-2, with 7 bases identical to TRBD1. Germline CDR1 SGHRS, CDR2 YFSETQ. The CDR3 extends over 16 amino acids. Trimming removed 0 bases from V and 5 bases from J; junction bases left unmatched: 7. The CDR3 DNA is TGCGCCAGCAGCTTGGTAGGGGGCAGCAGTACCGGGGAGCTGTTTTTT. Amino acid sequence: CASSLVGGSSTGELFF.

This clonotype was seen many times. The V and J genes are TRBV11-2 and TRBJ2-7; 10 positions agree with TRBD1. The CDR3 runs 14 residues. Germline V gives CDR1 SGHAT, CDR2 FQNNGV. V was clipped by 9 bases and J by 2 bases; unmatched bases: 7. CDR3 loop: CASTGTGVAYEQYF. DNA for the CDR3: TGTGCCAGTACCGGGACAGGGGTTGCCTACGAGCAGTACTTC. The complete variable domain, with remaining parts taken from reference TRBV11-2 and TRBJ2-7, reads EAGVAQSPRYKIIEKRQSVAFWCNPISGHATLYWYQQILGQGPKLLIQFQNNGVVDDSQLPKDRFSAERLKGVDSTLKIQPAKLEDSAVYLCASTGTGVAYEQYFGPGTRLTVT.

Ten or more counts support this clonotype. V and J are TRBV2 and TRBJ1-5; 7 bases fit TRBD1. CDR1 is SNHLY, CDR2 FYNNEI, per germline. The CDR3 consists of 14 residues. V shed 2 bases and J 7 bases; nucleotides not matched to a gene: 5. The CDR3 region has the DNA TGTGCCAGCAGTGAATTCACAGGGGCCCAGCCCCAGCATTTT. Its translation is CASSEFTGAQPQHF.

The chain employs TRBV5-5 and TRBJ2-5, with 14 bases lining up with TRBD2. The CDR3 loop spans 17 amino acids. V lost 4 bases to trimming and J lost 4 bases; unmatched junction nucleotides: 9. The germline V gene encodes CDR1 SGHKS and CDR2 YYEKEE (reference sequence). The CDR3 sequence is CASSNTPGLAGAETQYF. In DNA, the CDR3 is TGTGCCAGCAGCAATACTCCGGGACTAGCGGGGGCAGAGACCCAGTACTTC.

The chain has TRBV5-1 and TRBJ1-3; D not certain. Trimming shortened V by 0 bases and J by 0 bases, and 13 bases separated the two germline ends. This CDR3 is 17 amino acids long. Looked up from germline, CDR1 is SGHRS and CDR2 is YFSETQ. The CDR3 DNA reads TGCGCCAGCAGCTTGGTGGGTGGCAGCTTCTCTGGAAACACCATATATTTT. The encoded protein is CASSLVGGSFSGNTIYF.

In this sample, this clonotype turned up a few times. A much larger clonotype is one base distant, so this may be a read error. This chain joins TRBV27 and TRBJ1-1; D unclear. This CDR3 has 15 residues. The germline V gene encodes CDR1 MNHEY and CDR2 SMNVEV (reference sequence). V was pared by 2 bases and J by 1 base, with 11 bases between. The CDR3 DNA reads TGTGCCAGCAGTTTACACCGACATCCGAACACTGAAGCTTTCTTT. Protein sequence: CASSLHRHPNTEAFF.

This clonotype was counted at least ten times. The DNA of the CDR3 is TGCGCCAGCAGCTTGCAGGGACAGGGGAATTTGATGGAGACCCAGTACTTC. Its protein is CASSLQGQGNLMETQYF. The chain uses TRBV5-1 and TRBJ2-5, with 10 bases fitting TRBD1. Trimming cost V 1 base and J 5 bases; bases outside gene matches: 11. Germline CDR1 is SGHRS and CDR2 is YFSETQ. The CDR3 length is 17 residues.

This clonotype showed up many times. The chain carries TRBV7-2 and TRBJ1-5; D gene unclear. V was clipped by 1 base and J by 1 base, with 11 bases between them. The germline gives CDR1 SGHTA, CDR2 FQGNSA. This CDR3 contains 16 residues. As DNA, the CDR3 is TGTGCCAGCAGCTTAGGGGGTTCGGAAAGCAATCAGCCCCAGCATTTT. Its translation is CASSLGGSESNQPQHF.

The V call is TRBV19, the J call TRBJ2-5; TRBD2 might be the D (5 bases). V shed 9 bases and J shed 5 bases, with 10 bases lying between them. CDR3 length: 11 amino acids. The germline V gene has CDR1 LNHDA and CDR2 SQIVND (reference sequence). The CDR3 DNA reads TGTGCCAGCGGGGTCTGGGAGACCCAGTACTTC. Its protein product is CASGVWETQYF.

Remarks on this clonotype: It may be a read error: a sequence one base away is much more abundant. This chain joins TRBV9 and TRBJ2-7; D is ambiguous. From germline, CDR1 is SGDLS and CDR2 YYNGEE. The CDR3 loop spans 17 amino acids. CDR3 bases: TGTGCCAACAGCGTAGACGGCGGCCGGGTGTCGTTGGGCGAGCAGTACTTC. As protein: CANSVDGGRVSLGEQYF.

This clonotype was counted many times. The chain has TRBV24-1 and TRBJ1-1, with TRBD1 matching 9 bases. The trim removed 5 bases at V and 1 base at J, leaving 1 base unmatched. The V gene's germline CDR1 is KGHDR and CDR2 SFDVKD. The CDR3 covers 14 residues. CDR3 sequence reads: CATSAGQGNTEAFF. The CDR3 nucleotides are TGTGCCACCAGTGCGGGACAGGGGAACACTGAAGCTTTCTTT.

A single count supports this clonotype. The genes are TRBV5-5 and TRBJ2-6, with D perhaps matching TRBD2 (6 bases). V was cut by 2 bases and J by 2 bases, with 11 bases left in between. There are 16 residues in the CDR3. CDR1 is SGHKS and CDR2 is YYEKEE in the germline V gene (reference sequence). The CDR3: CASSFGGSTGANVLTF. The CDR3 DNA is TGTGCCAGCAGCTTTGGGGGGAGTACTGGGGCCAACGTCCTGACTTTC. The variable domain in full, completed from reference TRBV5-5 and TRBJ2-6, reads DAGVTQSPTHLIKTRGQQVTLRCSPISGHKSVSWYQQVLGQGPQFIFQYYEKEERGRGNFPDRFSARQFPNYSSELNVNALLLGDSALYLCASSFGGSTGANVLTFGAGSRLTVL.

A note on this clonotype: A junction end diverges from the germline sequence, so it may reflect a read error. The chain carries TRBV11-2 and TRBJ2-1, with TRBD2 matching over 9 bases. The CDR3 consists of 15 residues. Per germline, CDR1 SGHAT and CDR2 FQNNGV. The CDR3 DNA follows: TGTGCCAGCAGTCCCACGGGACTAGCAATTAATGAGCAGCTCTTC. Its translation is CASSPTGLAINEQLF.

The rearrangement links TRBV4-1 to TRBJ1-6; 7 bases fit TRBD1. The junction had 6 bases not matched to a gene; V was cut back by 5 bases and J by 5 bases. Germline lookup yields CDR1 MGHRA and CDR2 YSYEKL. The CDR3 runs 15 residues. The CDR3 coding sequence is TGCGCCAGCAGCGGTCCCGGGACAGATAATTCACCCCTCCACTTT. Protein: CASSGPGTDNSPLHF.

This clonotype was observed at least ten times. This rearrangement joins TRBV6-1 to TRBJ1-4; tentatively, D is TRBD1 (6 bases). The length of the CDR3 is 16 residues. Germline lookup yields CDR1 MNHNS and CDR2 SASEGT. Between the trimmed V and J ends, which lost 6 bases and 0 bases, there was a span of 14 bases. The CDR3 loop is CASRARQAATNEKLFF. In DNA form, the CDR3 reads TGTGCCAGCAGGGCGCGACAGGCCGCAACTAATGAAAAACTGTTTTTT.

V and J are TRBV20-1 and TRBJ2-1, with TRBD2 as a possible D gene (6 bases). This CDR3 is built from 16 residues. Looked up from germline, CDR1 is DFQATT and CDR2 is SNEGSKA (reference sequence). The V gene lost 5 bases and the J gene lost 3 bases, with 20 bases spanning the gap. CDR3 sequence: CSAVHHSGTVYNEQFF. In DNA form, the CDR3 reads TGCAGTGCTGTACACCACTCCGGGACTGTCTACAATGAGCAGTTCTTC.

This clonotype was seen at least ten times. The genes are TRBV11-3 and TRBJ2-1; no clear D. The germline CDR1 and CDR2 sequences are SGHNT and YENEEA. Trimming pared 5 bases from V and 6 bases from J, leaving 20 bases between. The CDR3 runs to 16 residues. The CDR3 sequence: CASSPALTRAGNEQFF. The CDR3 DNA reads TGTGCCAGCAGCCCCGCCCTGACACGGGCTGGCAATGAGCAGTTCTTC.

This clonotype was detected many times. V is TRBV2 and J is TRBJ2-7; TRBD2 matches 9 bases. Germline values: CDR1 SNHLY, CDR2 FYNNEI. This CDR3 spans 14 amino acids. With V trimmed by 7 bases and J by 2 bases, 6 bases remained unmatched. The CDR3: CASTSGGGAYEQYF. The DNA of the CDR3 is TGTGCCAGCACCTCGGGCGGGGGGGCCTACGAGCAGTACTTC.

In this sample, this clonotype turned up many times. The gene calls are TRBV7-3 and TRBJ2-5; 7 bases match TRBD1. This CDR3 has 17 residues. Germline V gene data show CDR1 as SGHTA and CDR2 as FQGTGA. V shed 4 bases, J shed 1 base, and the junction held 12 bases outside the gene matches. The CDR3 spells CASSSRETGLSQETQYF. The DNA for the CDR3 is TGTGCCAGCAGCTCAAGGGAGACAGGGTTGTCCCAAGAGACCCAGTACTTC.

This clonotype was seen at least ten times. This chain links TRBV13 with TRBJ2-7; D not certain. The V gene's germline CDR1 is PRHDT and CDR2 FYEKMQ (reference sequence). The CDR3 is 14 residues long. V shed 6 bases and J shed 9 bases, with 21 bases lying between them. The DNA for the CDR3 is TGTGCCAGCAGAGAGACCGGTACTCCTTCGGGGCAGTACTTC. Encoded protein: CASRETGTPSGQYF.